Sequencing of this T cell receptor (beta chain) was carried out in a study of T-cell reconstitution after alpha-beta-depleted transplantation in children. Molecular barcoding with unique molecular identifiers was used for the TCRbeta library. Using its own MiXCR run on the PCR reads, TCRdb lists one record per CDR3 protein. The sample lists about 610,000 distinct CDR3 sequences, roughly a tenth occurring once. V lost 3 bases, J lost 9 bases, and 6 bases stayed unmatched. CDR1 is DFQATT, CDR2 SNEGSKA, per germline (reference sequence). The CDR3 runs 13 residues. There are many counts of this clonotype.

The rearrangement links TRBV20-1 to TRBJ2-1, with 9 bases fitting TRBD2. The sequencing used PBMCs from the stem cell graft donor, collected from the stem cell graft. This TCR derives from a human donor who donated a stem cell graft to a child with acute myeloid leukemia. CDR3 loop: CSARSSGSAEQFF. CDR3 nucleotide sequence: TGCAGTGCTAGGAGTAGCGGGAGCGCTGAGCAGTTCTTC.